The 2 T cell receptor beta chains reported below all come from one sample, sequenced in a study of blood T cells in healthy people across ages. It was with a sample-barcoded 5' primer and a J-beta primer mix that a second PCR of roughly 7 to 12 cycles was run. TCRdb passed the 5' RACE reads through MiXCR, listing each CDR3 protein once. The sample includes about 680,000 distinct CDR3 sequences, 45% to 50% of them seen just once. The sequenced sample was blood. These receptors all stem from a woman in her sixties in good health.

The genes are TRBV6-2 or TRBV6-3 and TRBJ2-2; tentative D call: TRBD2 (5 bases). The CDR3 runs 18 residues. Germline V lookup: CDR1 MNHEY, CDR2 SVGEGT. V was cut by 0 bases and J by 2 bases, with 16 bases left in between. CDR3 in DNA: TGTGCCAGCAGTTACTCCACAGTGCGGAGGATAAACACCGGGGAGCTGTTTTTT. This translates into CASSYSTVRRINTGELFF.

CDR3 loop: CASSLLEVTEAFF. The CDR3 coding sequence is TGTGCCAGCAGCTTATTGGAGGTGACTGAAGCTTTCTTT. J is TRBJ1-1 and V is TRBV7-9; D unclear. CDR3 length: 13 amino acids. Germline CDR1 reads SEHNR; CDR2 reads FQNEAQ (reference sequence). V lost 2 bases, J lost 5 bases, and 9 bases lay in between.